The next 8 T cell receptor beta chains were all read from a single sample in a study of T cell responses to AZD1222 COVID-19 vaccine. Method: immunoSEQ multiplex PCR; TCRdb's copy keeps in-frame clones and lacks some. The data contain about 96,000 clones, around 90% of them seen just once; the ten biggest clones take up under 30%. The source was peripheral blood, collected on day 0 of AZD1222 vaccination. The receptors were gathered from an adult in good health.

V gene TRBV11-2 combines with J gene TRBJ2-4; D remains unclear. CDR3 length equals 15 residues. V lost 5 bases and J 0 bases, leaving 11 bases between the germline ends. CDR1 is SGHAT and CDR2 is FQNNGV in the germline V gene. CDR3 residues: CASSLQSLAKNIQYF. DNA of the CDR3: TGTGCCAGCAGCCTTCAGTCTTTAGCCAAAAACATTCAGTACTTC.

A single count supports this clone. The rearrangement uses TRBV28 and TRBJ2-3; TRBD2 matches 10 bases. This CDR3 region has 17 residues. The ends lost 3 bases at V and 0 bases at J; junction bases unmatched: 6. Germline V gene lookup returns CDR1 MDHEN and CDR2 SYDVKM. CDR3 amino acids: CASSLAGLAASTDTQYF. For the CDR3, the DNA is TGTGCCAGCAGTTTGGCCGGACTAGCGGCCAGCACAGATACGCAGTATTTT.

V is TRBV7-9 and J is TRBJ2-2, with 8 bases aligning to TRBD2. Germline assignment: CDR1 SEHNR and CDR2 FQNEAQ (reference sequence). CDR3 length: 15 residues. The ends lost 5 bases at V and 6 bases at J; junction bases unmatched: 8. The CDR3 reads CASSTQRELSGELFF. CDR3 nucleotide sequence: TGTGCCAGCAGCACCCAGCGGGAGTTGTCCGGGGAGCTGTTTTTT.

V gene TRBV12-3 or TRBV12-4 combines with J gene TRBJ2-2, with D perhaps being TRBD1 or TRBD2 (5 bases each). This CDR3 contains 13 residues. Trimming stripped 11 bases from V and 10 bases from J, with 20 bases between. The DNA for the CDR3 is TGTGCCGGAACAGGAGGCCCCTCGGTGGAGCTGTTTTTT. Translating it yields CAGTGGPSVELFF.

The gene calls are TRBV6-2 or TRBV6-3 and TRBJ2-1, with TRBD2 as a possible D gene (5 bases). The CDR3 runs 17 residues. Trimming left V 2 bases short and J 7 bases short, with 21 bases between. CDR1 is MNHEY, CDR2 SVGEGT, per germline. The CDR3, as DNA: TGTGCCAGCAGTTACCCCTCGGCGGAGGACTCCTTTAATGAGCAGTTCTTC. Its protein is CASSYPSAEDSFNEQFF.

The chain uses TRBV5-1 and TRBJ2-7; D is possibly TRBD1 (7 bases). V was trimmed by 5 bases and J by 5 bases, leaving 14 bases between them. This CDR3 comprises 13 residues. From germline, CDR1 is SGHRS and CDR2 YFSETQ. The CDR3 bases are TGCGCCAGCAGAGGAGGGACAGAAAACGAGCAGTACTTC. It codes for CASRGGTENEQYF.

The CDR3 loop is CAIRGDRGVGNEQFF. CDR3 DNA: TGTGCCATCCGTGGGGACAGGGGGGTGGGGAATGAGCAGTTCTTC. The gene calls are TRBV10-3 and TRBJ2-1, with 11 bases that match TRBD1. CDR1 is ENHRY, CDR2 SYGVKD, per germline. Losses at the gene ends were 8 bases for V and 7 bases for J; bases not matched to a gene: 10. This CDR3 contains 15 residues.

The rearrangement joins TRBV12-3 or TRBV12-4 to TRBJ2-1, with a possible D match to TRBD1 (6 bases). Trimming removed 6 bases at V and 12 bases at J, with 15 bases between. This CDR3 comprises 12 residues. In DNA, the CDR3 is TGTGCCAGCAGCTTGGACAGTTCGTCGCAGTTCTTC. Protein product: CASSLDSSSQFF.